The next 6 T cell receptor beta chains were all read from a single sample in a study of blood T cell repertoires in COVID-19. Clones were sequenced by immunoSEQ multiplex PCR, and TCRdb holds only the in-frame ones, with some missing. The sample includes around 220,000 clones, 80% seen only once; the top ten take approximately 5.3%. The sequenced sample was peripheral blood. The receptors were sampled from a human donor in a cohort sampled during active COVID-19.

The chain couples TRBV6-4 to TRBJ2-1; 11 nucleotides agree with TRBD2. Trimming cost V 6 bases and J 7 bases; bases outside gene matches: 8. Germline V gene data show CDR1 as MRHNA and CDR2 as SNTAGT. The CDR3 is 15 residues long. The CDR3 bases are TGTGCCAGCAGCGATACTAGCGGGAGTCCTAATGAGCAGTTCTTC. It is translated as CASSDTSGSPNEQFF.

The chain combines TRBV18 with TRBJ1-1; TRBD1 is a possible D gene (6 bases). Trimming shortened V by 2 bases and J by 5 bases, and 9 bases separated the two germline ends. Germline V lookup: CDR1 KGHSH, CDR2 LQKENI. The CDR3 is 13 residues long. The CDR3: CASSPSQGTEAFF. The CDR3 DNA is TGTGCCAGCTCACCATCGCAGGGGACTGAAGCTTTCTTT.

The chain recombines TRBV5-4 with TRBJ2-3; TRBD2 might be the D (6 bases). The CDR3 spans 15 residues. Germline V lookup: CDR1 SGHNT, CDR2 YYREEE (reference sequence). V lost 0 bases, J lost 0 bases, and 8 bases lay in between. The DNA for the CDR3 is TGTGCCAGCAGCTTGGGTAGCGGAAGCACAGATACGCAGTATTTT. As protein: CASSLGSGSTDTQYF.

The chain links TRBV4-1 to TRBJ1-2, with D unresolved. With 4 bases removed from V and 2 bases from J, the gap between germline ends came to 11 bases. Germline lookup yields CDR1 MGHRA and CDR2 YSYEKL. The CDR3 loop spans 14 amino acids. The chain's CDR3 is CASSPQPQNYGYTF. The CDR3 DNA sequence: TGCGCCAGCAGCCCCCAACCACAGAACTATGGCTACACCTTC.

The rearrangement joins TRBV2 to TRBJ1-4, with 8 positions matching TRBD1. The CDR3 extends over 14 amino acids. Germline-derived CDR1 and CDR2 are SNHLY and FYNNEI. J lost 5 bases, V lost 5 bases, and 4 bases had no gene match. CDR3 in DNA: TGTGCCAGCAGTACCGGGACAGGAAATGAAAAACTGTTTTTT. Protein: CASSTGTGNEKLFF.

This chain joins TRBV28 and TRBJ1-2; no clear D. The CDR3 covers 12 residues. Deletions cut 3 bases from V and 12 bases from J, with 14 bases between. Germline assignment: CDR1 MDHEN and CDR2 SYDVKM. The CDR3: CASSLEFGRNTF. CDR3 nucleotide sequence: TGTGCCAGCAGTTTGGAGTTTGGGAGAAACACCTTC.